This TCR beta chain originates from a study of T cell responses to AZD1222 COVID-19 vaccine. The assay was immunoSEQ multiplex PCR, and TCRdb's table has in-frame clones only and misses some. The sample includes some 180,000 clones, approximately 89% of them seen just once. A note on this clone: The antigen remains undetermined.

Germline-derived CDR1 and CDR2 are MNHEY and SVGAGI. The CDR3 spans 14 residues. The V end was cut by 4 bases, the J end by 3 bases, with 13 bases between. Study results and limitations: Spike-specific TCR breadth and depth both grew after two AZD1222 doses. White British donors predominated, females outnumbered males, and clonal diversity was possibly underestimated. Among spike-specific TCRs, nearly half reportedly target unmutated variant regions.

The source of this sequence is an adult who received the AZD1222 COVID-19 vaccine. Sample: peripheral blood, taken 28 days after the second AZD1222 dose. This sequence joins TRBV6-5 and TRBJ2-7; possible D gene TRBD1, 6 bases. The CDR3 loop reads CASSSTGIYYEQYF. CDR3 nucleotides: TGTGCCAGCAGTTCCACAGGGATCTACTACGAGCAGTACTTC.